The present TCR beta chain was sequenced within a study of blood T cell repertoires in COVID-19. Across the whole study: The United States, Italy and Spain were the sources of the acute and convalescent COVID-19 samples.

With respect to this clone: Other DNA variants within this sample encode the same CDR3.

TCRdb keeps only in-frame clones here, not all; method: immunoSEQ multiplex PCR. The sample includes 490,000 or so clones, 88% seen only once; the top ten take 8.3%. Unmatched junction bases numbered 4, after V lost 0 bases and J lost 4 bases. Germline values: CDR1 SGHRS, CDR2 YFSETQ. The CDR3 loop spans 15 amino acids. The V and J genes are TRBV5-1 and TRBJ2-7; 10 positions match TRBD1. This sequence originates from a woman aged 55 to 70 who had recovered from COVID-19. Sample: PBMCs or T cells enriched from blood (not recorded which). The CDR3 DNA follows: TGCGCCAGCAGCTTGGGAGGACAGGGGGGTTACGAGCAGTACTTC. This translates into CASSLGGQGGYEQYF.